A single sample gave rise to the 6 T cell receptor beta chains below, sequenced in a study of blood T cell repertoires in COVID-19. Method: immunoSEQ multiplex PCR; TCRdb's copy keeps in-frame clones and lacks some. In the table there are 250,000 or so clones, around nine tenths of which are singletons. Specimen: peripheral blood. The receptors originated from a man aged 35 to 55 with active or convalescent COVID-19.

This clone was detected a few times. This chain's CDR3 is CASSEARVNTEAFF. The CDR3 nucleotides read TGTGCCAGCAGTGAAGCACGAGTTAACACTGAAGCTTTCTTT. The gene calls are TRBV6-1 and TRBJ1-1; D remains unclear. V gave up 0 bases and J gave up 2 bases, with 7 bases separating them. This CDR3 comprises 14 residues. Germline V lookup: CDR1 MNHNS, CDR2 SASEGT.

Of note for this clone: Other DNA sequences in this specimen translate into the identical CDR3. The chain recombines TRBV6-1 with TRBJ1-2, with 7 bases fitting TRBD1. The germline gives CDR1 MNHNS, CDR2 SASEGT. The CDR3 totals 13 residues. Trimming cost V 1 base and J 5 bases; bases outside gene matches: 1. CDR3 loop: CASSEGQGYGYTF. In DNA, the CDR3 is TGTGCCAGCAGTGAAGGACAGGGTTATGGCTACACCTTC.

The rearrangement uses TRBV6-6 and TRBJ2-1, with a tentative D call TRBD2 (5 bases). Germline V lookup: CDR1 MNHNY, CDR2 SVGAGI (reference sequence). Trimming took 5 bases from V and 7 from J, leaving 9 bases between them. CDR3 length equals 12 residues. The CDR3 nucleotides read TGTGCCAGCAGTACTAGGAGGAATGAGCAGTTCTTC. It encodes CASSTRRNEQFF.

The chain employs TRBV19 and TRBJ2-1; no clear D. In germline, CDR1 is LNHDA, CDR2 SQIVND (reference sequence). Trimming removed 6 bases from V and 6 bases from J, with 18 bases in between. The CDR3 has 15 residues. As DNA, the CDR3 is TGTGCCAGTAGCCCCCTGCAGTATTATTCCAATGAGCAGTTCTTC. Its protein is CASSPLQYYSNEQFF.

This sequence joins TRBV18 and TRBJ2-1; 12 nucleotides agree with TRBD2. The junction had 13 bases not matched to a gene; V was cut back by 0 bases and J by 4 bases. CDR1 and CDR2 from the germline V gene are KGHSH and LQKENI. The CDR3 extends over 20 amino acids. The CDR3 sequence is CASSPPRRLAGEEVYNEQFF. As DNA, the CDR3 is TGTGCCAGCTCACCACCGAGGAGACTAGCGGGAGAAGAGGTTTACAATGAGCAGTTCTTC.

Details on this clone: One end of the junction varies from germline; a read error may be responsible. This sequence joins TRBV27 and TRBJ1-2; D is possibly TRBD1 (5 bases). The CDR3 runs 15 residues. Germline-derived CDR1 and CDR2 are MNHEY and SMNVEV (reference sequence). The CDR3 DNA reads as TGTGCCGGCAGTTTATACCCCTCAGGGAACTATGGCTACACCTTC. Residues: CAGSLYPSGNYGYTF.